This T cell receptor beta chain was sequenced for a study of vaccination and CD4 T cells after COVID-19. At the level of the study: It was a median around 93 days after diagnosis, with a range of 35 to 161, that post-COVID samples were drawn. Control cultures received a CEFX pool, an HIV-1 Nef pool, or no peptide.

This clonotype has just one count. Its antigen is currently unknown. Noted treatment: approximately 9-day PBMC culture with coronavirus spike peptide pools or control peptides (ViraFEST assay). The unexposed donor's CD4+ T cells were collected before the COVID-19 pandemic (2011-2018). Cells permitting, SARS-CoV-2 S/N and four cold-coronavirus spikes were tested on unexposed-donor CD4+ T cells. The Oncomine TCR Beta short-read assay was applied to DNA of cultured CD4+ T cells. A single record per CDR3 protein comes from TCRdb applying MiXCR to the PCR reads. Of 7,000 to 8,500 distinct CDR3 sequences listed, 56% are singletons. The TCR comes from a human donor in good health. Source material: CD4+ T cells from blood, cultured in vitro.

The CDR3 coding sequence is TGTGCCAGCAGTGAAGCACGGAACTACGAGCAGTACTTC. The encoded protein is CASSEARNYEQYF. The V and J genes are TRBV2 and TRBJ2-7; D is undetermined. Per germline, CDR1 SNHLY and CDR2 FYNNEI. Trimming cost V 0 bases and J 3 bases, with 6 bases left between them. The CDR3 sequence is 13 residues long.